One sample yielded the 31 T cell receptor beta chains listed below, sequenced in a study of cytotoxic CD8 clonotypes in ibrutinib-treated CLL. Data came from immunoSEQ multiplex PCR; TCRdb stores just in-frame clones and leaves some out. The sample carries approximately 97,000 clones, approximately 77% recorded once. Sequenced material: PBMCs, taken after 24 months of ibrutinib treatment. These receptors all stem from a human donor with chronic lymphocytic leukemia.

This rearrangement joins TRBV28 to TRBJ2-7; 10 bases line up with TRBD1. The J segment lost 2 bases and the V segment lost 3 bases, leaving 1 base of the junction unmatched. This CDR3 has 14 residues. Germline V gene data show CDR1 as MDHEN and CDR2 as SYDVKM. The CDR3 DNA sequence: TGTGCCAGCAGTTTGGGACAGGGGACCTACGAGCAGTACTTC. It specifies CASSLGQGTYEQYF.

This chain joins TRBV28 and TRBJ1-5; possibly TRBD1 for D (5 bases). Deletions cut 2 bases from V and 9 bases from J, with 14 bases between. From germline, CDR1 is MDHEN and CDR2 SYDVKM. The CDR3 has 14 amino acids. DNA for the CDR3: TGTGCCAGCAGTTTAGACGGAGGGGTAGGGCCCCAGCATTTT. Encoded protein: CASSLDGGVGPQHF.

The chain carries TRBV5-8 and TRBJ2-5; D might be TRBD1 (6 bases). V was trimmed by 3 bases and J by 1 base, leaving 10 bases between them. CDR1 and CDR2 (germline): SGHTS, YDEGEE. The CDR3 runs to 14 residues. The CDR3 here is CASSYPGAQETQYF. CDR3 nucleotide sequence: TGTGCCAGCAGCTATCCAGGGGCCCAAGAGACCCAGTACTTC.

The CDR3 spells CAWSLVGFYEQYF. The CDR3 region has the DNA TGTGCCTGGAGTTTAGTAGGATTCTACGAGCAGTACTTC. The chain couples TRBV30 to TRBJ2-7; unclear D gene. The germline CDR1 and CDR2 sequences are GTSNPN and SVGIG (reference sequence). The CDR3 spans 13 residues. V lost 2 bases to trimming and J lost 3 bases, with 11 bases between them. The variable domain in full, completed from reference TRBV30 and TRBJ2-7, reads SQTIHQWPATLVQPVGSPLSLECTVEGTSNPNLYWYRQAAGRGLQLLFYSVGIGQISSEVPQNLSASRPQDRQFILSSKKLLLSDSGFYLCAWSLVGFYEQYFGPGTRLTVT.

J is TRBJ1-2 and V is TRBV6-1, with D hard to call. Trimming took off 1 base at V and 13 bases at J, with 13 bases between the two ends. This CDR3 contains 12 residues. The germline V gene encodes CDR1 MNHNS and CDR2 SASEGT. CDR3 DNA: TGTGCCAGCAGTGAAGTTCACGGACGTTTCACCTTC. It codes for CASSEVHGRFTF.

The chain combines TRBV28 with TRBJ2-6; no definite D call. The CDR3 is 12 residues long. Trimming pared 4 bases from V and 7 bases from J, leaving 5 bases between. Germline-derived CDR1 and CDR2 are MDHEN and SYDVKM. Written as DNA, the CDR3 is TGTGCCAGCAGTTCCTTAGCCAACGTCCTGACTTTC. It codes for CASSSLANVLTF.

V is TRBV6-1 and J is TRBJ2-3; 7 bases are shared with TRBD1. V lost 4 bases to trimming and J lost 6 bases; unmatched junction nucleotides: 7. CDR3 length equals 14 residues. Looked up from germline, CDR1 is MNHNS and CDR2 is SASEGT. CDR3 amino acids: CASSASGGTDTQYF. The CDR3 coding sequence is TGTGCCAGCAGTGCGTCAGGGGGTACGGATACGCAGTATTTT.

The J gene is TRBJ2-5, the V gene TRBV27, with 7 bases identical to TRBD1. The CDR3 contains 15 residues. Germline CDR1 reads MNHEY; CDR2 reads SMNVEV (reference sequence). V shed 5 bases, J shed 5 bases, and the junction held 11 bases outside the gene matches. The CDR3 bases are TGTGCCAGCAGTACGTTCGGACAGGCAAGCGAGACCCAGTACTTC. It translates to CASSTFGQASETQYF.

This chain joins TRBV27 and TRBJ1-2; 8 nucleotides agree with TRBD1. This CDR3 spans 13 amino acids. Germline values: CDR1 MNHEY, CDR2 SMNVEV (reference sequence). V lost 6 bases, J lost 8 bases, and 8 bases stayed unmatched. The CDR3 DNA follows: TGTGCCAGCAGCCATTCAGGGGGCGGAGGCTACACCTTC. It codes for CASSHSGGGGYTF.

V usage is TRBV28 and J usage is TRBJ2-3; TRBD1 matches at 10 bases. This CDR3 is 18 amino acids long. Germline V gene lookup returns CDR1 MDHEN and CDR2 SYDVKM. V lost 3 bases, J lost 2 bases, and 11 bases stayed unmatched. The CDR3 region is CASSFPPPGQGNTDTQYF. The CDR3 DNA follows: TGTGCCAGCAGTTTTCCCCCCCCGGGACAGGGGAACACAGATACGCAGTATTTT.

The V and J genes are TRBV19 and TRBJ1-2; a possible D gene is TRBD1 (5 bases). Between the trimmed V and J ends, which lost 0 bases and 0 bases, there was a span of 14 bases. The CDR3 runs 17 residues. Germline V lookup: CDR1 LNHDA, CDR2 SQIVND (reference sequence). The CDR3 is CASSIDLRQLANYGYTF. The CDR3 coding sequence is TGTGCCAGTAGTATAGATCTGCGACAGTTAGCTAACTATGGCTACACCTTC. Complete variable domain (other parts from reference TRBV19 and TRBJ1-2): DGGITQSPKYLFRKEGQNVTLSCEQNLNHDAMYWYRQDPGQGLRLIYYSQIVNDFQKGDIAEGYSVSREKKESFPLTVTSAQKNPTAFYLCASSIDLRQLANYGYTFGSGTRLTVV.

This clone was seen more than once but under ten times. The rearrangement uses TRBV18 and TRBJ1-2; 8 bases fit TRBD1. Trimming removed 5 bases from V and 4 bases from J; junction bases left unmatched: 6. The CDR3 consists of 14 residues. Germline loops: CDR1 KGHSH, CDR2 LQKENI. The CDR3 protein is CASSATGVGYGYTF. As DNA, the CDR3 is TGTGCCAGCTCAGCGACAGGGGTGGGCTATGGCTACACCTTC.

The V gene is TRBV5-8, the J gene TRBJ2-1; no reliable D call. With 5 bases removed from V and 1 base from J, the gap between germline ends came to 22 bases. CDR1 and CDR2 (germline): SGHTS, YDEGEE. The CDR3 has 18 amino acids. The CDR3 DNA is TGTGCCAGCAGACTGACCGGGCCACTAAGAGGTTCCTACAATGAGCAGTTCTTC. Protein: CASRLTGPLRGSYNEQFF.

The chain couples TRBV7-2 to TRBJ2-3; D not resolved. The CDR3 length is 16 residues. Germline V gives CDR1 SGHTA, CDR2 FQGNSA. Trimming left V 4 bases short and J 1 base short, with 15 bases between. CDR3 amino acids: CASSSLHPTGTDTQYF. Here the CDR3 DNA reads TGTGCCAGCAGCTCCCTACACCCCACAGGCACAGATACGCAGTATTTT. The full variable domain, rest sourced from reference TRBV7-2 and TRBJ2-3, is GAGVSQSPSNKVTEKGKDVELRCDPISGHTALYWYRQSLGQGLEFLIYFQGNSAPDKSGLPSDRFSAERTGGSVSTLTIQRTQQEDSAVYLCASSSLHPTGTDTQYFGPGTRLTVL.

The CDR3 region is CASSRGNLGDEKLFF. DNA of the CDR3: TGTGCCAGCAGTAGAGGGAACTTAGGGGATGAAAAACTGTTTTTT. The V gene is TRBV6-6, the J gene TRBJ1-4, with D perhaps TRBD1 (5 bases). This CDR3 region has 15 residues. Germline CDR1 reads MNHNY; CDR2 reads SVGAGI (reference sequence). Trimming pared 5 bases from V and 6 bases from J, leaving 16 bases between.

J is TRBJ1-4 and V is TRBV6-5, with D unresolved. Per the germline V gene, CDR1 is MNHEY and CDR2 is SVGAGI. CDR3 length equals 15 residues. Deletions cut 2 bases from V and 0 bases from J, with 7 bases between. This CDR3 reads CASSYTGSTNEKLFF. The DNA of the CDR3 is TGTGCCAGCAGTTACACGGGATCAACTAATGAAAAACTGTTTTTT.

The chain joins TRBV4-1 to TRBJ2-7; 11 bases fit TRBD2. Trimming removed 3 bases from V and 4 bases from J; junction bases left unmatched: 5. The CDR3 sequence is 15 residues long. Germline V gene data show CDR1 as MGHRA and CDR2 as YSYEKL. For the CDR3, the DNA is TGCGCCAGCAGCCAGGCCGGGACTAGCGGTTACGAGCAGTACTTC. Protein sequence: CASSQAGTSGYEQYF.

The chain links TRBV5-5 to TRBJ1-2; possible D gene TRBD1, 5 bases. The germline V gene has CDR1 SGHKS and CDR2 YYEKEE (reference sequence). This CDR3 comprises 13 residues. Trimming stripped 6 bases from V and 4 bases from J, with 13 bases between. CDR3 sequence (DNA): TGTGCCAGCATAGGGGTAGGAGGCTATGGCTACACCTTC. Translating gives CASIGVGGYGYTF.

Regarding this clone: A read error may produce the germline difference seen at one junction end. The chain joins TRBV6-1 to TRBJ1-2, with a weak D call TRBD1 (5 bases). CDR1 is MNHNS, CDR2 SASEGT, per germline. The CDR3 is 14 amino acids. The CDR3 sequence: CASSEGTDYYGYTF. In DNA, the CDR3 is TGTGCCAGCAGCGAAGGGACGGATTACTATGGCTACACCTTC.

The rearrangement joins TRBV18 to TRBJ2-2; 11 bases line up with TRBD2. V lost 3 bases and J lost 5; bases outside the gene matches: 11. The CDR3 covers 18 residues. CDR1 and CDR2 from the germline V gene are KGHSH and LQKENI. CDR3 amino acids: CASSPEVLAGAVTGELFF. In DNA form, the CDR3 reads TGTGCCAGCTCACCGGAGGTACTAGCGGGAGCGGTTACCGGGGAGCTGTTTTTT.

The chain joins TRBV28 to TRBJ1-5, with TRBD1 matching 8 bases. V was clipped by 2 bases and J by 2 bases; unmatched bases: 5. Germline CDR1 is MDHEN and CDR2 is SYDVKM. This CDR3 contains 16 residues. CDR3 DNA sequence: TGTGCCAGCAGTTTACGGACGACAGGGGGCAATCAGCCCCAGCATTTT. Encoded protein: CASSLRTTGGNQPQHF.

This chain's CDR3 is CASSQENPRAGRRYGYTF. In DNA form, the CDR3 reads TGCGCCAGCAGCCAGGAGAACCCGAGGGCAGGGCGAAGATATGGCTACACCTTC. The V and J genes are TRBV4-3 and TRBJ1-2, with D perhaps TRBD1 (5 bases). There are 18 residues in the CDR3. Germline V CDR1 and CDR2: LGHNA, YSLEER. V was clipped by 3 bases and J by 5 bases, with 25 bases between them.

The V call is TRBV2, the J call TRBJ2-5; D not resolved. Trimming left V 4 bases short and J 1 base short, with 10 bases between. The CDR3 runs 14 residues. Germline-derived CDR1 and CDR2 are SNHLY and FYNNEI. CDR3 region: CASSGYYSQETQYF. CDR3 DNA: TGTGCCAGCAGTGGATACTACTCCCAAGAGACCCAGTACTTC.

This chain uses TRBV5-1 with TRBJ2-5; D could derive from TRBD1 or TRBD2 (6 bases each). CDR1 is SGHRS, CDR2 YFSETQ, per germline. The CDR3 spans 15 residues. Trimming took 4 bases from V and 4 from J, leaving 17 bases between them. In nucleotides, the CDR3 is TGCGCCAGCAGCCCCGGCTGGGGGGCGGGAGAGACCCAGTACTTC. Amino acid sequence: CASSPGWGAGETQYF. The entire variable domain, with the rest obtained from reference TRBV5-1 and TRBJ2-5, is as follows: KAGVTQTPRYLIKTRGQQVTLSCSPISGHRSVSWYQQTPGQGLQFLFEYFSETQRNKGNFPGRFSGRQFSNSRSEMNVSTLELGDSALYLCASSPGWGAGETQYFGPGTRLLVL.

This clone appeared once. This chain links TRBV7-6 with TRBJ2-1; D not certain. The ends were cut back, 1 base at V and 10 bases at J, with 8 bases in the middle. In germline, CDR1 is SGHVS, CDR2 FNYEAQ. CDR3 length: 12 residues. In DNA form, the CDR3 reads TGTGCCAGCAGCTTAGTCCTCGAGGAGCAGTTCTTC. This translates into CASSLVLEEQFF.

This chain links TRBV29-1 with TRBJ2-7; D uncertain. Trimming cost V 7 bases and J 0 bases, with 10 bases left between them. Germline lookup yields CDR1 SQVTM and CDR2 ANQGSEA. CDR3 size: 12 residues. This chain's CDR3 is CSATKSSYEQYF. The CDR3 DNA is TGCAGCGCCACCAAGAGCTCCTACGAGCAGTACTTC.

The V gene is TRBV18, the J gene TRBJ2-7; D call uncertain. V lost 0 bases, J lost 4 bases, and 7 bases lay in between. Germline CDR1 and CDR2: KGHSH and LQKENI. This CDR3 has 13 amino acids. This CDR3 reads CASSPPYGYEQYF. The CDR3 DNA follows: TGTGCCAGCTCACCACCGTATGGATACGAGCAGTACTTC.

The chain is built from TRBV7-9 and TRBJ1-6, with D perhaps matching TRBD1 (6 bases). The CDR3 extends over 15 amino acids. Per germline, CDR1 SEHNR and CDR2 FQNEAQ (reference sequence). V was cut by 2 bases and J by 4 bases, with 9 bases left in between. CDR3 region: CASSLPTGYNSPLHF. The CDR3 bases are TGTGCCAGCAGCTTACCGACAGGTTATAATTCACCCCTCCACTTT.

V gene TRBV7-2 combines with J gene TRBJ2-5; D might be TRBD2 (5 bases). Looked up from germline, CDR1 is SGHTA and CDR2 is FQGNSA. The CDR3 has 17 residues. Trimming pared 2 bases from V and 5 bases from J, leaving 21 bases between. CDR3 sequence: CASSLFYGESVWETQYF. The DNA of the CDR3 is TGTGCCAGCAGCTTATTTTATGGGGAGTCGGTATGGGAGACCCAGTACTTC.

The chain has TRBV5-8 and TRBJ1-5; D remains ambiguous. The CDR3 extends over 15 amino acids. Germline values: CDR1 SGHTS, CDR2 YDEGEE. V was trimmed by 0 bases and J by 1 base, leaving 8 bases between them. The chain's CDR3 is CASSLASLSNQPQHF. In nucleotides, the CDR3 is TGTGCCAGCAGCTTGGCCAGTTTAAGCAATCAGCCCCAGCATTTT.

The chain uses TRBV7-2 and TRBJ2-7; D is unresolved. CDR1 and CDR2 from the germline V gene are SGHTA and FQGNSA. The CDR3 runs to 14 residues. The V and J ends lost 1 base and 3 bases respectively, with 10 bases between them. The CDR3 here is CASSLVQDLYEQYF. For the CDR3, the DNA is TGTGCCAGCAGCTTAGTTCAGGATCTCTACGAGCAGTACTTC. Full variable domain (missing parts from reference TRBV7-2 and TRBJ2-7): GAGVSQSPSNKVTEKGKDVELRCDPISGHTALYWYRQSLGQGLEFLIYFQGNSAPDKSGLPSDRFSAERTGGSVSTLTIQRTQQEDSAVYLCASSLVQDLYEQYFGPGTRLTVT.